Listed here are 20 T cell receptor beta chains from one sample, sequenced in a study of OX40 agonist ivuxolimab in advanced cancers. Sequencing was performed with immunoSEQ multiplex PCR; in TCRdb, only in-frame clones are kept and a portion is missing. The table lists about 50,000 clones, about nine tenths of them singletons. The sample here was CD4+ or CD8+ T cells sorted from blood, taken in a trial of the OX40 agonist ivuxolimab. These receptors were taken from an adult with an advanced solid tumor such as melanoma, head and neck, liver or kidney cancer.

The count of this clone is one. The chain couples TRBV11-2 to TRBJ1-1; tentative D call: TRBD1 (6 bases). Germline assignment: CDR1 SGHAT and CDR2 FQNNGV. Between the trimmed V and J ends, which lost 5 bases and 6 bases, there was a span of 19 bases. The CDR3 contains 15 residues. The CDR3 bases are TGTGCCAGCAGCCCACTCTCCAGGGGAGATCCTGAAGCTTTCTTT. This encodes CASSPLSRGDPEAFF.

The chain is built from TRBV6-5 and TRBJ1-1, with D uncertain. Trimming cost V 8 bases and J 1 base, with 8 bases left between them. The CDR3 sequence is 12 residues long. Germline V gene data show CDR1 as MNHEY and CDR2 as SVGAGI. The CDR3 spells CASQAGNTEAFF. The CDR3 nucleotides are TGTGCCAGCCAGGCGGGGAACACTGAAGCTTTCTTT.

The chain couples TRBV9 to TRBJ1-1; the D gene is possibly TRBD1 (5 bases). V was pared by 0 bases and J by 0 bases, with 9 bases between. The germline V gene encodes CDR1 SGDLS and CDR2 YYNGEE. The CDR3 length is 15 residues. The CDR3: CASSVADSMNTEAFF. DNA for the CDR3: TGTGCCAGCAGCGTAGCCGACAGCATGAACACTGAAGCTTTCTTT.

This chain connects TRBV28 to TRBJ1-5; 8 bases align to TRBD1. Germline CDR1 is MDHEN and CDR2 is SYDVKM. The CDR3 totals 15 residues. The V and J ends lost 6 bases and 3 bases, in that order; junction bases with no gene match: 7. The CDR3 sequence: CASSETGVNNQPQHF. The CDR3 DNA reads TGTGCCAGCAGCGAGACAGGGGTGAACAATCAGCCCCAGCATTTT. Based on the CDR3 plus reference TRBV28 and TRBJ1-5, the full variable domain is DVKVTQSSRYLVKRTGEKVFLECVQDMDHENMFWYRQDPGLGLRLIYFSYDVKMKEKGDIPEGYSVSREKKERFSLILESASTNQTSMYLCASSETGVNNQPQHFGDGTRLSIL.

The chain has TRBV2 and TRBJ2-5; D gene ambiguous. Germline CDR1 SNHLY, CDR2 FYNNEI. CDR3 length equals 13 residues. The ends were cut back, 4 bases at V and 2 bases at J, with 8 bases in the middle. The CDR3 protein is CASSARSQETQYF. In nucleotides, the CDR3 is TGTGCCAGCAGTGCCAGGTCACAAGAGACCCAGTACTTC. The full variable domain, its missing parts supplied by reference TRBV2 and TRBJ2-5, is EPEVTQTPSHQVTQMGQEVILRCVPISNHLYFYWYRQILGQKVEFLVSFYNNEISEKSEIFDDQFSVERPDGSNFTLKIRSTKLEDSAMYFCASSARSQETQYFGPGTRLLVL.

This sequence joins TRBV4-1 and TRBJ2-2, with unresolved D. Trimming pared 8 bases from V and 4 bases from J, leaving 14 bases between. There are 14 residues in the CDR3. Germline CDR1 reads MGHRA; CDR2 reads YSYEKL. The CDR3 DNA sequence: TGCGCCAGCCGCCCGGAGAGGACCACCGGGGAGCTGTTTTTT. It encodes CASRPERTTGELFF.

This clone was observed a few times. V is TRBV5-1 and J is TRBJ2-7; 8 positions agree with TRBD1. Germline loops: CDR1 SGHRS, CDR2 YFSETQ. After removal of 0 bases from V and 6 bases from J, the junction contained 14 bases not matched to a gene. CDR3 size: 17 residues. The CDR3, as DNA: TGCGCCAGCAGCTTGGCTGCTGGACAGGGCCCCCTCGGCGAGCAGTACTTC. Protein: CASSLAAGQGPLGEQYF.

The CDR3 protein is CASSVLPSGAYNEQFF. The CDR3 bases are TGTGCCAGCAGCGTCCTCCCTAGCGGGGCTTACAATGAGCAGTTCTTC. The chain uses TRBV9 and TRBJ2-1; TRBD2 matches 9 bases. Germline CDR1 SGDLS, CDR2 YYNGEE. The CDR3 sequence is 16 residues long. V gave up 2 bases and J gave up 4 bases; unmatched junction bases: 7.

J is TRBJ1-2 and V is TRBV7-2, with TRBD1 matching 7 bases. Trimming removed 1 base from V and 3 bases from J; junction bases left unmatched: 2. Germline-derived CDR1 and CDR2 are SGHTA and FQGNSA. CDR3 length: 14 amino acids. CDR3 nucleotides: TGTGCCAGCAGCTTAGAACAGGGGCACTATGGCTACACCTTC. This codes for CASSLEQGHYGYTF.

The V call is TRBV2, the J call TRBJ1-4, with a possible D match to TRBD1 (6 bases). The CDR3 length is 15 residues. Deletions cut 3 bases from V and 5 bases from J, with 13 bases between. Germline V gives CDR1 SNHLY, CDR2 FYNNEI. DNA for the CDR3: TGTGCCAGCAGTGAGCTGCGGGACAAGAATGAAAAACTGTTTTTT. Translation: CASSELRDKNEKLFF.

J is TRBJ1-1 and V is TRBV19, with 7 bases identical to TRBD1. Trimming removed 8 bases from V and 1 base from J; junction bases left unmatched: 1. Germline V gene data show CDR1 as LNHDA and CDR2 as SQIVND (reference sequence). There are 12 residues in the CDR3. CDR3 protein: CASWTGNTEAFF. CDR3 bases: TGTGCCAGTTGGACAGGGAACACTGAAGCTTTCTTT. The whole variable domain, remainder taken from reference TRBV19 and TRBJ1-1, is DGGITQSPKYLFRKEGQNVTLSCEQNLNHDAMYWYRQDPGQGLRLIYYSQIVNDFQKGDIAEGYSVSREKKESFPLTVTSAQKNPTAFYLCASWTGNTEAFFGQGTRLTVV.

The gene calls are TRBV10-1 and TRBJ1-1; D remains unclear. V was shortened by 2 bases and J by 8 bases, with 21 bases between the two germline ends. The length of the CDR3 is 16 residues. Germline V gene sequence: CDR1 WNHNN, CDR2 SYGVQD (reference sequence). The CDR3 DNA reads TGCGCCAGCAGTGAGAATTCTGGGGTACAGCCGGGGGAAGCTTTCTTT. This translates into CASSENSGVQPGEAFF.

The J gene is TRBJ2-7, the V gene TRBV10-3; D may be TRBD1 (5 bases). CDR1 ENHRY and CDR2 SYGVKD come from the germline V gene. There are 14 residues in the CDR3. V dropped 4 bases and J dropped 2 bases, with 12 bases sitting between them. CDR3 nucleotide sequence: TGTGCCATCAGTGTTGGGGCGGTACCCTACGAGCAGTACTTC. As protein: CAISVGAVPYEQYF.

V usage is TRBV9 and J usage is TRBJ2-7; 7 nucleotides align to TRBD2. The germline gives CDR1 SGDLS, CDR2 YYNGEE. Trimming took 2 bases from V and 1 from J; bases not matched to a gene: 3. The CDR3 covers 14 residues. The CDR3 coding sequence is TGTGCCAGCAGCGTGGCTAGCGGTTCCTACGAGCAGTACTTC. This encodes CASSVASGSYEQYF.

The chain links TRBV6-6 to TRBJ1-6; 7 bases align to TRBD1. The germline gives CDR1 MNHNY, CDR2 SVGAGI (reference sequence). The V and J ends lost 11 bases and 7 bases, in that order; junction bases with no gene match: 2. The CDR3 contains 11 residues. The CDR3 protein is CAAGQNSPLHF. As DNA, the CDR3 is TGTGCCGCGGGACAGAATTCACCCCTCCACTTT.

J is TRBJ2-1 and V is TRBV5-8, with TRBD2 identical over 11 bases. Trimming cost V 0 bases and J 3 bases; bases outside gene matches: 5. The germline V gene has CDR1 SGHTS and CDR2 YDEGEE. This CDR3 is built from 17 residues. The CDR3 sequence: CASSLDLGTSGYNEQFF. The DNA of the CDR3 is TGTGCCAGCAGCTTGGACCTGGGGACTAGCGGCTACAATGAGCAGTTCTTC.

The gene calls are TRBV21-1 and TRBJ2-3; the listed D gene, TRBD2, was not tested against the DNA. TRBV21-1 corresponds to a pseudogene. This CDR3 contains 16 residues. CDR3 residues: CASSSWTSGGTDTQYF. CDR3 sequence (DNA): TGTGCCAGCAGCTCATGGACTAGCGGGGGCACAGATACGCAGTATTTT.

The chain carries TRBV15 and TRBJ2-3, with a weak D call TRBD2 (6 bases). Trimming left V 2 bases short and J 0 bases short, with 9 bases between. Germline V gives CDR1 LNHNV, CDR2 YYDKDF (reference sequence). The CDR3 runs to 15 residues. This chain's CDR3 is CATSRTSGSTDTQYF. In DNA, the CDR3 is TGTGCCACCAGCAGAACCAGCGGGAGCACAGATACGCAGTATTTT.

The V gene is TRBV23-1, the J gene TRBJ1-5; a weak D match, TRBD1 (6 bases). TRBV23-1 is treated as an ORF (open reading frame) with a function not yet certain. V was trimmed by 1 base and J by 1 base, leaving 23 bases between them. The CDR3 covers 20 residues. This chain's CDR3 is CASSQYDSKQGSMSNQPQHF. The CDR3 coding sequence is TGCGCCAGCAGTCAATACGACAGCAAACAGGGATCGATGAGCAATCAGCCCCAGCATTTT.

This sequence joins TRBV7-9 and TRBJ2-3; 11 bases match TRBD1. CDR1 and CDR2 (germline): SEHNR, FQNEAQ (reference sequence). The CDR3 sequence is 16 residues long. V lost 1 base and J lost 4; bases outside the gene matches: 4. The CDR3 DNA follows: TGTGCCAGCAGCTTAGTCGGACAGGGGGCCTCAGATACGCAGTATTTT. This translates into CASSLVGQGASDTQYF.